This TCR beta chain was captured in a study of regulatory T cells in long-lasting Graves disease. Trimming took off 4 bases at V and 11 bases at J, with 17 bases between the two ends. Per the germline V gene, CDR1 is MDHEN and CDR2 is SYDVKM. The CDR3 runs 14 residues. To note about this clonotype: Its target is not known. This clone may be a read error of a much larger clone one base away.

Arm-PCR with iRepertoire HTBI primers amplified the CDR3 regions for these TCR beta libraries. In TCRdb, the multiplex PCR reads were re-called with MiXCR into one record per CDR3 protein. The table includes 400,000 to 500,000 distinct CDR3 sequences, 21% detected once. The sample's time point: persistent/refractory GD, antithyroid drugs over 5 years with positive TRAb. RNA from PBMCs was the source of the TCR library. Blood from the periphery, nine milliliters in all, was drawn into EDTA tubes. Regarding the study as a whole: Persistent disease samples used TRBV28, TRBJ1-2 and TRBJ2-5 preferentially.

The source is a female donor with Graves disease. The chain carries TRBV28 and TRBJ2-2; D unclear. The sequenced sample was peripheral blood mononuclear cells (PBMCs), obtained when the disease was refractory, from a patient treated with antithyroid drugs. The CDR3 DNA follows: TGTGCCAGCAGTTCGACTCGTAAGGTTGGAGAGCTGTTTTTT. Protein product: CASSSTRKVGELFF. Looking up the rest from reference TRBV28 and TRBJ2-2 gives the full variable domain: DVKVTQSSRYLVKRTGEKVFLECVQDMDHENMFWYRQDPGLGLRLIYFSYDVKMKEKGDIPEGYSVSREKKERFSLILESASTNQTSMYLCASSSTRKVGELFFGEGSRLTVL.